One and the same sample provided the 27 T cell receptor beta chains below, sequenced in a study of PD-L1 blockade in urothelial cancer. Sequencing used immunoSEQ multiplex PCR; TCRdb keeps in-frame clones, though not all of them. The top ten clones hold roughly a tenth of a sample with more than 45,000 clones, about 86% of them seen once. Time point in this sample: peripheral blood 6 weeks after treatment start. The source was PBMCs, collected around atezolizumab (anti-PD-L1) treatment. The receptors shown here come from a man aged 55 to 70 with urothelial cancer.

The chain has TRBV5-8 and TRBJ2-3; tentative D call: TRBD1 (6 bases). The CDR3 loop spans 15 amino acids. The V end lost 2 bases, the J end lost 3 bases, and 13 bases lay between the germline ends. The germline V gene has CDR1 SGHTS and CDR2 YDEGEE. The CDR3, as DNA: TGTGCCAGCAGCTTAGGGCCAGGGGCGACAGATACGCAGTATTTT. Translating it yields CASSLGPGATDTQYF.

This clone was seen more than once but under ten times. The chain recombines TRBV5-4 with TRBJ1-2; the D is unclear. This CDR3 has 13 amino acids. The germline V gene encodes CDR1 SGHNT and CDR2 YYREEE (reference sequence). Trimming pared 4 bases from V and 8 bases from J, leaving 15 bases between. CDR3 residues: CASSLGEARGYTF. The CDR3 DNA follows: TGTGCCAGCAGCCTCGGGGAGGCTAGAGGCTACACCTTC.

A few counts support this clone. V is TRBV4-3 and J is TRBJ2-7, with D unresolved. CDR1 LGHNA and CDR2 YSLEER come from the germline V gene. CDR3 length: 15 amino acids. With 1 base removed from V and 3 bases from J, the gap between germline ends came to 13 bases. The CDR3 here is CASSQGTYPRYEQYF. The CDR3 DNA sequence: TGCGCCAGCAGCCAAGGAACTTACCCCCGCTACGAGCAGTACTTC.

This rearrangement joins TRBV7-9 to TRBJ1-1, with 9 bases identical to TRBD1. The CDR3 totals 15 residues. CDR1 is SEHNR and CDR2 is FQNEAQ in the germline V gene (reference sequence). After removal of 5 bases from V and 4 bases from J, the junction contained 8 bases not matched to a gene. The chain's CDR3 is CASSETGGGGTEAFF. CDR3 DNA sequence: TGTGCCAGCAGCGAAACAGGGGGCGGAGGCACTGAAGCTTTCTTT.

The chain employs TRBV7-3 and TRBJ2-3, with 8 bases aligning to TRBD2. The V gene end was trimmed by 2 bases and the J gene end by 1 base; junction bases not matched to a gene: 5. The CDR3 has 16 amino acids. The germline CDR1 and CDR2 sequences are SGHTA and FQGTGA. The CDR3 region is CASSLLGSGGTDTQYF. The DNA of the CDR3 is TGTGCCAGCAGCTTACTGGGTAGCGGGGGCACAGATACGCAGTATTTT.

J is TRBJ2-2 and V is TRBV5-1; TRBD1 aligns across 10 bases. J gave up 1 base and V 4 bases, and 7 bases lay outside the gene matches. The length of the CDR3 is 17 residues. Germline assignment: CDR1 SGHRS and CDR2 YFSETQ. The CDR3 DNA is TGCGCCAGCAGCGTAGACAGGGGGCCCGAGAACACCGGGGAGCTGTTTTTT. Amino acids: CASSVDRGPENTGELFF.

The chain combines TRBV5-1 with TRBJ2-1, with 10 positions matching TRBD2. This CDR3 has 17 amino acids. Germline values: CDR1 SGHRS, CDR2 YFSETQ. Germline trimming cut 0 bases from V and 0 bases from J; bases unmatched to any gene: 3. Here the CDR3 reads CASSLVSGGNSYNEQFF. The DNA for the CDR3 is TGCGCCAGCAGCTTGGTTAGCGGGGGGAACTCCTACAATGAGCAGTTCTTC.

This clone was seen only once. The chain links TRBV19 to TRBJ1-4; the match to TRBD1 covers 10 bases. The CDR3 spans 14 residues. Germline CDR1 and CDR2: LNHDA and SQIVND (reference sequence). Trimming took 5 bases from V and 6 from J; bases not matched to a gene: 3. The DNA of the CDR3 is TGTGCCAGTAGTTCCGGGACAGGGGATGAAAAACTGTTTTTT. The encoded protein is CASSSGTGDEKLFF.

The chain employs TRBV30 and TRBJ2-1, with D tentatively TRBD2 (6 bases). CDR3 length: 13 residues. Between the trimmed V and J ends, which lost 3 bases and 8 bases, there was a span of 14 bases. Germline V CDR1 and CDR2: GTSNPN, SVGIG (reference sequence). The CDR3 reads CAWRVLGRYEQFF. DNA for the CDR3: TGTGCCTGGAGAGTCCTTGGGAGGTATGAGCAGTTCTTC.

The chain is built from TRBV6-6 and TRBJ2-7; a weak D match, TRBD2 (5 bases). From germline, CDR1 is MNHNY and CDR2 SVGAGI (reference sequence). V was shortened by 0 bases and J by 0 bases, with 9 bases between the two germline ends. This CDR3 is built from 15 residues. The CDR3 DNA reads TGTGCCAGCAGTTACTCGCGCGGGTACTCCTACGAGCAGTACTTC. Translation gives CASSYSRGYSYEQYF.

This clone has just one count. J is TRBJ2-7 and V is TRBV12-5, with D possibly matching TRBD1 (6 bases). CDR3 length: 17 residues. With 0 bases removed from V and 0 bases from J, the gap between germline ends came to 15 bases. Per germline, CDR1 LGHNT and CDR2 FRNRAP. CDR3 DNA sequence: TGTGCTAGTGGTTTGGTACCAGGGACACCGAGCTCCTACGAGCAGTACTTC. Protein: CASGLVPGTPSSYEQYF.

In its sample, this clone was seen a few times. In DNA, the CDR3 is TGTGCCAGCAGTGTCCAGGGCACAGATACGCAGTATTTT. It translates to CASSVQGTDTQYF. The V gene is TRBV25-1, the J gene TRBJ2-3; no firm D call. Germline lookup yields CDR1 MGHDK and CDR2 SYGVNS. The CDR3 runs 13 residues. With 4 bases removed from V and 1 base from J, the gap between germline ends came to 6 bases.

V gene TRBV5-1 combines with J gene TRBJ1-5; TRBD1 matches at 12 bases. CDR3 length: 14 amino acids. Germline V gene sequence: CDR1 SGHRS, CDR2 YFSETQ. Losses at the gene ends were 3 bases for V and 7 bases for J; bases not matched to a gene: 2. The CDR3 loop is CASSSGQGAQPQHF. The CDR3 DNA reads as TGCGCCAGCAGCTCGGGACAGGGGGCCCAGCCCCAGCATTTT.

Here the CDR3 reads CASRLAQVNTGELFF. CDR3 nucleotides: TGTGCTAGTCGTCTAGCGCAGGTGAACACCGGGGAGCTGTTTTTT. The J gene is TRBJ2-2, the V gene TRBV12-5; a weak D match, TRBD2 (6 bases). The V gene's germline CDR1 is LGHNT and CDR2 FRNRAP. V dropped 8 bases and J dropped 1 base, with 14 bases sitting between them. This CDR3 has 15 amino acids.

The chain uses TRBV15 and TRBJ2-6; D possibly corresponds to TRBD2 (6 bases). V gave up 2 bases and J gave up 0 bases, with 20 bases separating them. CDR1 and CDR2 from the germline V gene are LNHNV and YYDKDF (reference sequence). This CDR3 is 20 amino acids long. The CDR3 sequence is CATSRTNLGRGSSGANVLTF. CDR3 bases: TGTGCCACCAGCAGAACCAACCTGGGACGGGGGTCCTCTGGGGCCAACGTCCTGACTTTC.

V is TRBV6-6 and J is TRBJ2-3; D unclear. V was cut by 6 bases and J by 6 bases, with 16 bases left in between. Germline V gene data show CDR1 as MNHNY and CDR2 as SVGAGI (reference sequence). The CDR3 runs to 14 residues. The CDR3 region is CASSFGSPRDTQYF. DNA of the CDR3: TGTGCCAGCAGCTTCGGATCTCCCAGGGATACGCAGTATTTT.

V and J are TRBV18 and TRBJ2-1; TRBD2 might be the D (6 bases). The germline gives CDR1 KGHSH, CDR2 LQKENI. Deletions cut 5 bases from V and 0 bases from J, with 14 bases between. This CDR3 spans 16 amino acids. The CDR3 loop is CASSAGTPSSYNEQFF. In DNA form, the CDR3 reads TGTGCCAGCTCAGCCGGGACTCCGAGCTCCTACAATGAGCAGTTCTTC.

The chain employs TRBV5-4 and TRBJ1-1, with D possibly being TRBD1 (5 bases). The CDR3 is 13 amino acids. Germline loops: CDR1 SGHNT, CDR2 YYREEE (reference sequence). Trimming took 0 bases from V and 7 from J, leaving 10 bases between them. CDR3 DNA: TGTGCCAGCAGCTTGGTAGGGGTTGGTGAAGCTTTCTTT. Encoded protein: CASSLVGVGEAFF.

As concerns this clone: Sequence at one end of the junction differs from germline and may be a read error. The chain couples TRBV7-8 to TRBJ1-5; 9 bases are a match to TRBD1. The CDR3 is 15 residues long. Germline V lookup: CDR1 SGHVS, CDR2 FQNEAQ. CDR3 coding DNA: TGTGCCAGCAGCCCACCGGGACAGGGAGGTCAGCTCCAGCATTTT. This sequence encodes CASSPPGQGGQLQHF. The whole variable domain, remainder taken from reference TRBV7-8 and TRBJ1-5, is GAGVSQSPRYKVAKRGQDVALRCDPISGHVSLFWYQQALGQGPEFLTYFQNEAQLDKSGLPSDRFFAERPEGSVSTLKIQRTQQEDSAVYLCASSPPGQGGQLQHFGDGTRLSIL.

CDR3 DNA: TGTGCCAGCAGTGAAGTATTGGCCACAGATACGCAGTATTTT. This sequence encodes CASSEVLATDTQYF. The chain couples TRBV25-1 to TRBJ2-3, with D unresolved. V dropped 2 bases and J dropped 2 bases, with 8 bases sitting between them. The CDR3 spans 14 residues. Germline CDR1 reads MGHDK; CDR2 reads SYGVNS.

The V and J genes are TRBV2 and TRBJ1-5; D ambiguous. The germline V gene has CDR1 SNHLY and CDR2 FYNNEI. CDR3 length equals 15 residues. The V gene lost 5 bases and the J gene lost 0 bases, with 11 bases spanning the gap. The CDR3 sequence is CASSLQRNSNQPQHF. The CDR3 nucleotides read TGTGCCAGCAGTCTACAGAGAAATAGCAATCAGCCCCAGCATTTT. The full variable domain, with the rest looked up from reference TRBV2 and TRBJ1-5, is EPEVTQTPSHQVTQMGQEVILRCVPISNHLYFYWYRQILGQKVEFLVSFYNNEISEKSEIFDDQFSVERPDGSNFTLKIRSTKLEDSAMYFCASSLQRNSNQPQHFGDGTRLSIL.

A single count supports this clone. The chain links TRBV9 to TRBJ2-7, with D possibly being TRBD1 (6 bases). This CDR3 has 13 residues. Trimming shortened V by 0 bases and J by 3 bases, and 7 bases separated the two germline ends. Germline CDR1 reads SGDLS; CDR2 reads YYNGEE. CDR3 sequence: CASSVAQGYEQYF. In DNA, the CDR3 is TGTGCCAGCAGCGTAGCACAGGGCTACGAGCAGTACTTC. The whole variable domain, filled in from reference TRBV9 and TRBJ2-7, reads DSGVTQTPKHLITATGQRVTLRCSPRSGDLSVYWYQQSLDQGLQFLIQYYNGEERAKGNILERFSAQQFPDLHSELNLSSLELGDSALYFCASSVAQGYEQYFGPGTRLTVT.

This clone was counted only a few times. The chain is built from TRBV6-6 and TRBJ2-3; perhaps TRBD2 as D (7 bases). With 5 bases removed from V and 5 bases from J, the gap between germline ends came to 14 bases. CDR1 and CDR2 from the germline V gene are MNHNY and SVGAGI (reference sequence). CDR3 size: 14 residues. The CDR3, as DNA: TGTGCCAGCAGTCCCGAGGGGGGGGTAGATACGCAGTATTTT. Protein: CASSPEGGVDTQYF.

This rearrangement joins TRBV2 to TRBJ1-6; D uncertain. From germline, CDR1 is SNHLY and CDR2 FYNNEI. V lost 3 bases to trimming and J lost 4 bases, with 7 bases between them. The CDR3 totals 14 residues. The CDR3 sequence is CASSETPYNSPLHF. Written as DNA, the CDR3 is TGTGCCAGCAGTGAGACACCATATAATTCACCCCTCCACTTT.

This clone was observed once. The gene calls are TRBV5-1 and TRBJ2-1, with 7 bases matching TRBD1. The ends lost 2 bases at V and 6 bases at J; junction bases unmatched: 14. The CDR3 has 17 residues. Germline CDR1 reads SGHRS; CDR2 reads YFSETQ. The CDR3 DNA follows: TGCGCCAGCAGCTTTGATACCGGACAGGCGGCAAGCAATGAGCAGTTCTTC. Its protein product is CASSFDTGQAASNEQFF.

This chain connects TRBV5-1 to TRBJ2-3, with 13 bases aligning to TRBD2. Germline V gene lookup returns CDR1 SGHRS and CDR2 YFSETQ. The CDR3 runs to 19 residues. Losses at the gene ends were 3 bases for V and 0 bases for J; bases not matched to a gene: 10. In DNA form, the CDR3 reads TGCGCCAGCAGCTGGACCGGGACTAGCGGGGTATCTAGCACAGATACGCAGTATTTT. Its protein is CASSWTGTSGVSSTDTQYF.

In its sample, this clone was seen once. The chain links TRBV7-2 to TRBJ1-1; possibly TRBD1 for D (6 bases). The CDR3 runs 14 residues. CDR1 and CDR2 from the germline V gene are SGHTA and FQGNSA. The V end was cut by 6 bases, the J end by 0 bases, with 11 bases between. DNA for the CDR3: TGTGCCAGCAGACGGGACAACATGAACACTGAAGCTTTCTTT. This sequence encodes CASRRDNMNTEAFF.